The clone carrying this T cell receptor beta chain is medium-sized by share. Antigen: not known. The sample is drawn from a study of Tregs in tolerant kidney transplant recipients. Recipient PBMCs carried a CFSE label and met irradiated graft donor PBMCs for less than 7 days before FACS sorting. The germline V and J ends were trimmed by 1 base and 1 base, with 13 bases remaining between them. Looked up from germline, CDR1 is LNHNV and CDR2 is YYDKDF (reference sequence). The CDR3 consists of 16 residues. The repertoire was sequenced with immunoSEQ multiplex PCR; TCRdb's copy has only in-frame clones and lacks some. The sample gives several thousand clones, roughly 36% of which show up once; approximately 6% is in the top ten.

This clonotype was sampled from a human patient who received a combined kidney and bone marrow transplant. The gene calls are TRBV15 and TRBJ1-1, with D perhaps TRBD1 (6 bases). The sequencing used CD8+ T cells from blood cultured with allogeneic cells, collected before the transplant. The CDR3 DNA is TGTGCCACCAGCAGAGGGGGGCAGGGATGGAACACTGAAGCTTTCTTT. As protein: CATSRGGQGWNTEAFF.